Below are 10 T cell receptor beta chains sequenced from a single sample in a study of T cell repertoires in cytomegalovirus infection. Their antigens remain unidentified. Each CDR3 protein gets one entry after TCRdb re-called the reads with MiXCR. The table has fewer than 900,000 distinct CDR3 sequences, 29% seen once. Sequencing was performed on cultured CD8+ T cells from PBMCs, taken from culture after CMV antigen stimulation. These receptors originate from a human donor in good health (CMV status not recorded). Some clones in this sample may be carry-over from other donors' samples.

This clonotype was seen only once. J is TRBJ1-1 and V is TRBV4-1; 7 bases map to TRBD1. Germline CDR1 reads MGHRA; CDR2 reads YSYEKL. V shed 5 bases and J 3 bases; nucleotides not matched to a gene: 6. CDR3 size: 14 residues. CDR3: CASSTFQGDTEAFF. CDR3 coding DNA: TGCGCCAGCAGCACCTTTCAGGGGGACACTGAAGCTTTCTTT.

This clonotype was counted at least ten times. The chain joins TRBV7-2 to TRBJ1-3; D not resolved. V was shortened by 4 bases and J by 0 bases, with 13 bases between the two germline ends. Germline assignment: CDR1 SGHTA and CDR2 FQGNSA. The CDR3 runs to 16 residues. As DNA, the CDR3 is TGTGCCAGCAGCTCTGATGGCGGCAGCTCTGGAAACACCATATATTTT. Its protein product is CASSSDGGSSGNTIYF.

This clonotype has a handful of counts. This chain joins TRBV12-3 or TRBV12-4 and TRBJ2-2; 8 nucleotides align to TRBD1. This CDR3 is built from 16 residues. Trimming removed 3 bases from V and 4 bases from J; junction bases left unmatched: 7. The CDR3 nucleotides read TGTGCCAGCAGTTTTGTTACCAGGGGGCCCACCGGGGAGCTGTTTTTT. Translation gives CASSFVTRGPTGELFF.

J is TRBJ2-7 and V is TRBV6-2 or TRBV6-3, with TRBD2 identical over 12 bases. The CDR3 loop spans 17 amino acids. Germline V lookup: CDR1 MNHEY, CDR2 SVGEGT. Germline trimming cut 2 bases from V and 3 bases from J; bases unmatched to any gene: 8. CDR3 in amino acids: CASSYSTTSGGYYEQYV. CDR3 sequence (DNA): TGTGCCAGCAGTTACAGTACGACTAGCGGGGGCTACTACGAGCAGTACGTC.

This clonotype was observed a few times. The chain employs TRBV28 and TRBJ1-1; weak D call: TRBD1 (6 bases). Germline V lookup: CDR1 MDHEN, CDR2 SYDVKM. The CDR3 totals 14 residues. Trimming stripped 6 bases from V and 4 bases from J, with 15 bases between. This CDR3 is CASSQTPGATEAFF. Here the CDR3 DNA reads TGTGCCAGCAGCCAAACCCCGGGGGCCACTGAAGCTTTCTTT.

In the case of this clonotype: Being one base from a much bigger clone, this may be a read error. The chain couples TRBV7-4 to TRBJ2-3, with D possibly being TRBD1 (5 bases). Per germline, CDR1 SGHVT and CDR2 SQSDAQ. The CDR3 has 18 amino acids. Trimming pared 1 base from V and 2 bases from J, leaving 19 bases between. The DNA of the CDR3 is TGTGCCAGCAGCTTAGAAGGTCGGCAGGACACTATCACAGATACGCAGTATTTT. This sequence encodes CASSLEGRQDTITDTQYF.

The table lists this clonotype with a few counts. The chain is built from TRBV4-1 and TRBJ2-2; D unclear. The germline gives CDR1 MGHRA, CDR2 YSYEKL. Trimming left V 1 base short and J 11 bases short, with 17 bases between. CDR3 size: 15 residues. The DNA of the CDR3 is TGCGCCAGCAGCCAAGGAAGACTGGCCGTTACCGAGCTGTTTTTT. It translates to CASSQGRLAVTELFF.

This clonotype was counted only a few times. The rearrangement uses TRBV5-6 and TRBJ2-7, with a possible D match to TRBD1 (6 bases). The V and J ends lost 0 bases and 0 bases respectively, with 13 bases between them. CDR3 length: 16 amino acids. Looked up from germline, CDR1 is SGHDT and CDR2 is YYEEEE. This CDR3 is CASSLERRGPSYEQYV. As DNA, the CDR3 is TGTGCCAGCAGCTTGGAGCGCAGGGGACCCTCCTACGAGCAGTACGTC.

J is TRBJ2-1 and V is TRBV6-4; 7 bases map to TRBD1. Germline CDR1 and CDR2: MRHNA and SNTAGT. CDR3 length: 16 amino acids. The V and J ends lost 6 bases and 2 bases, in that order; junction bases with no gene match: 10. The CDR3 spells CASRVTGQSTYNEQFF. DNA of the CDR3: TGTGCCAGCAGAGTGACGGGACAGTCCACCTACAATGAGCAGTTCTTC.

The chain couples TRBV27 to TRBJ1-6, with a weak D call TRBD1 (6 bases). CDR3 length equals 15 residues. The germline CDR1 and CDR2 sequences are MNHEY and SMNVEV (reference sequence). V was clipped by 5 bases and J by 10 bases, with 18 bases between them. CDR3 loop: CASSPPGTPRSPLHF. The CDR3 region has the DNA TGTGCCAGCAGTCCCCCCGGGACACCAAGATCACCCCTCCACTTT.